This TCR beta chain was captured in a study of T cells in localized non-small cell lung cancer. Remarks on this clone: Its antigen is still unknown.

The CDR3 length is 13 residues. V shed 3 bases and J 5 bases; nucleotides not matched to a gene: 2. Germline values: CDR1 SQVTM, CDR2 ANQGSEA. Findings and limits, study-wide: The tumor had only one region sequenced, so heterogeneity remains possible.

The method was immunoSEQ multiplex PCR; TCRdb's version includes in-frame clones alone and lacks a portion of them. The data contain around 41,000 clones, around nine tenths of them singletons. The source material was peripheral blood, sampled before any cancer treatment. J is TRBJ1-5 and V is TRBV29-1; 9 bases match TRBD1. The sequence came from a female donor at least 60 years old with stage I squamous cell lung carcinoma. CDR3 in amino acids: CSVDNRGHQPQHF. The CDR3 region has the DNA TGCAGCGTTGATAACAGGGGGCATCAGCCCCAGCATTTT.